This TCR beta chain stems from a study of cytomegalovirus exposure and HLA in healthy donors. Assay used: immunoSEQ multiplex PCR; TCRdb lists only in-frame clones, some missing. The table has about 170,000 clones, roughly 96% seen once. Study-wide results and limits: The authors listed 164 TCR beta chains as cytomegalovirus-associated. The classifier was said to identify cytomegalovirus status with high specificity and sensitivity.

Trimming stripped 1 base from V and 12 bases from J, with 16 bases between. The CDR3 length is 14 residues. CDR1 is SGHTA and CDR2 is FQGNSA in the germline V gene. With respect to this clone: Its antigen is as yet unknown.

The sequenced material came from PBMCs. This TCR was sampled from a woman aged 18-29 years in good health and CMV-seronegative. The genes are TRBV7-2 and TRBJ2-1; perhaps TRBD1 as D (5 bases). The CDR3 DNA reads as TGTGCCAGCAGCTTAGTTGGGGCCAGCGATGGGCAGTTCTTC. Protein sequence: CASSLVGASDGQFF.